Presented here are 10 T cell receptor beta chains from one specimen sequenced in a study of early T cells in non-severe SARS-CoV-2 infection (dated by TCRdb to 2020 to 2023). Library preparation was by 5' RACE. Data came from a NextSeq 500. Clones were called with MiXCR by TCRdb after fastp trimmed the public reads at Q25, and only in-frame beta chains were retained. A single entry per CDR3 protein holds the most common genes and DNA from its merged rows. Across this sample there are about 83,000 distinct CDR3 sequences, with approximately 13% seen only once. The ten most abundant clones make up less than 8.5% of the sample. Sequenced material: whole blood. These receptors all stem from an adult who was a healthcare worker with PCR-confirmed SARS-CoV-2 infection or an uninfected control (not recorded which).

The chain carries TRBV6-5 and TRBJ2-7; a weak D match, TRBD1 (5 bases). The germline V and J ends were trimmed by 2 bases and 1 base, with 12 bases remaining between them. This CDR3 comprises 15 residues. Germline CDR1 and CDR2: MNHEY and SVGAGI. In DNA, the CDR3 is TGTGCCAGCAGTTACCAGGGAAAGGGGTCCTACGAGCAGTACTTC. This translates into CASSYQGKGSYEQYF.

The chain uses TRBV20-1 and TRBJ2-1; the D is unclear. This CDR3 comprises 14 residues. Germline V gives CDR1 DFQATT, CDR2 SNEGSKA (reference sequence). V lost 4 bases and J lost 2, with 12 bases in between. Written as DNA, the CDR3 is TGCAGTGCTATGGAACTTGGCCCCTACAATGAGCAGTTCTTC. Protein sequence: CSAMELGPYNEQFF.

The CDR3 loop reads CSARASGASDTQYF. The CDR3 bases are TGCAGTGCTAGAGCCTCGGGTGCCTCAGATACGCAGTATTTT. J is TRBJ2-3 and V is TRBV20-1; D gene uncertain. CDR1 DFQATT and CDR2 SNEGSKA come from the germline V gene (reference sequence). V gave up 1 base and J gave up 4 bases, with 12 bases separating them. The CDR3 is made up of 14 amino acids.

The rearrangement links TRBV30 to TRBJ2-7; 9 nucleotides agree with TRBD1. CDR1 and CDR2 from the germline V gene are GTSNPN and SVGIG (reference sequence). The CDR3 contains 13 residues. V gave up 4 bases and J gave up 7 bases; unmatched junction bases: 8. This CDR3 reads CAWTPGQGREQYF. Here the CDR3 DNA reads TGTGCCTGGACACCGGGACAGGGAAGAGAGCAGTACTTC.

Comment on this clonotype: This may stem from a read error, because a much larger clone lies one nucleotide away. The genes are TRBV12-3 or TRBV12-4 and TRBJ1-5; no firm D call. Deletions cut 3 bases from V and 7 bases from J, with 10 bases between. CDR3 length: 13 residues. For the CDR3, the DNA is TGTGCCAGCAGTTTTCCGGGTTTACAGCCCCAGCATTTT. Its protein is CASSFPGLQPQHF.

V and J are TRBV4-1 and TRBJ2-3, with a possible D match to TRBD2 (6 bases). In germline, CDR1 is MGHRA, CDR2 YSYEKL. This CDR3 is 14 amino acids long. The germline V and J ends were trimmed by 5 bases and 1 base, with 10 bases remaining between them. The CDR3 here is CASSMTSRTDTQYF. CDR3 DNA: TGCGCCAGCAGCATGACTAGTCGCACAGATACGCAGTATTTT.

This clonotype was counted at least ten times. The rearrangement uses TRBV3-1 and TRBJ2-1, with no clear D. With 3 bases removed from V and 4 bases from J, the gap between germline ends came to 10 bases. Germline V gene lookup returns CDR1 LGHDT and CDR2 YNNKEL (reference sequence). The CDR3 sequence is 14 residues long. The CDR3 coding sequence is TGTGCCAGCAGCCAGCCCTTGCTTTACAATGAGCAGTTCTTC. Its translation: CASSQPLLYNEQFF.

J is TRBJ2-4 and V is TRBV15, with TRBD1 matching 9 bases. J gave up 9 bases and V 4 bases, and 16 bases lay outside the gene matches. Per germline, CDR1 LNHNV and CDR2 YYDKDF (reference sequence). This CDR3 has 17 residues. The CDR3 DNA reads TGTGCCACCAGCATTGGTTTTCCGACAGGGGGATTGAGCATTCAGTACTTC. This codes for CATSIGFPTGGLSIQYF.

This clonotype occurred a few times. V and J are TRBV27 and TRBJ1-2; possibly TRBD1 for D (5 bases). CDR1 and CDR2 (germline): MNHEY, SMNVEV (reference sequence). CDR3 size: 14 residues. Trimming stripped 5 bases from V and 4 bases from J, with 14 bases between. CDR3 amino acids: CASSLDRSTYGYTF. In DNA, the CDR3 is TGTGCCAGCAGTCTCGACAGATCCACCTATGGCTACACCTTC.

This clonotype was found a few times. The rearrangement links TRBV4-3 to TRBJ2-5, with D possibly being TRBD1 or TRBD2 (5 bases each). The germline V gene encodes CDR1 LGHNA and CDR2 YSLEER. The CDR3 contains 17 residues. Trimming left V 4 bases short and J 2 bases short, with 20 bases between. CDR3 bases: TGCGCCAGCAGCCGGGACGGTCGGGGTCCGATTCAAGAGACCCAGTACTTC. Translation: CASSRDGRGPIQETQYF.